The sequence of this T cell receptor (beta chain) was determined in a study of regulatory T cells in long-lasting Graves disease. CDR1 and CDR2 from the germline V gene are MNHEY and SMNVEV (reference sequence). Unmatched junction bases numbered 7, after V lost 2 bases and J lost 7 bases. This CDR3 region has 15 residues. Documented time point: newly diagnosed GD, antithyroid drugs for less than 3 months. PBMCs were the source of the RNA used for TCR sequencing. From each patient, nine milliliters of peripheral blood was drawn and collected into an EDTA anticoagulant tube. Construction of the TCR beta libraries employed iRepertoire HTBI primers in conjunction with Arm-PCR of CDR3 regions. TCRdb reprocessed the multiplex PCR reads via MiXCR and lists one record per CDR3 protein. Here the sample spans 350,000 to 550,000 distinct CDR3 sequences, about 15% being singletons. This same sample was also taken into another study, of T cells in Graves' hyperthyroidism and ophthalmopathy.

J is TRBJ2-1 and V is TRBV27; TRBD2 aligns across 8 bases. Sequenced material: peripheral blood mononuclear cells (PBMCs), taken at new diagnosis, from a patient treated with antithyroid drugs. This receptor was obtained from a woman aged 18-29 years with Graves disease. DNA for the CDR3: TGTGCCAGCAGTTTAGAGCGGGAGTTTTATAATGAGCAGTTCTTC. Amino acid sequence: CASSLEREFYNEQFF.